The rows below give T cell receptor beta chains drawn from one sample of a study of T cell responses to AZD1222 COVID-19 vaccine. TCRdb's copy holds only in-frame clones and misses some; the assay was immunoSEQ multiplex PCR. The repertoire consists of around 150,000 clones, with approximately 93% occurring once and the leading ten covering approximately 1.2%. The starting material was peripheral blood, obtained 28 days after the second AZD1222 dose. The receptor source for this set is an adult who received the AZD1222 COVID-19 vaccine. Each CDR3 is given with its conserved first and last residue.

TRBV6-6	TRBJ1-3	CASRTRGDRAGNTIYF
TRBV11-3	TRBJ2-1	CASSLGQGYEQFF
TRBV7-9	TRBJ2-3	CASMSGNTDTQYF
TRBV29-1	TRBJ2-4	CSVEFRGIEDIQYF
TRBV7-6	TRBJ1-2	CASSLSFDGPYGYTF
TRBV6-5	TRBJ1-2	CASSYGDRGYTF
TRBV5-6	TRBJ2-1	CASSLGWSLGITDQFF
TRBV5-6	TRBJ2-7	CASSLDVGPTYEQYF
TRBV6-6	TRBJ1-2	CASSLQVESYGYTF
TRBV5-6	TRBJ2-2	CASSLIQEGTGELFF
TRBV5-1	TRBJ2-7	CASSLGTGVYEQYF
TRBV12-5	TRBJ1-1	CASGLGTGTEAFF
TRBV7-2	TRBJ1-1	CASSLYIGPGLEAFF
TRBV4-2	TRBJ2-6	CASSSFLNSGANVLTF
TRBV28	TRBJ2-5	CASSSPLAGLQETQYF
TRBV7-9	TRBJ1-2	CASSLLQGNYGYTF
TRBV9	TRBJ1-1	CASSVVGTGGTEAFF
TRBV18	TRBJ1-1	CASSPKQGADTEAFF